This T cell receptor beta chain comes out of a study of blood T cell repertoires in COVID-19. At the level of the study: Spain, Italy and the United States supplied samples that represented acute and convalescent COVID-19.

How the authors handled the data: By means of reference gene primer amplification, nucleated cell counts were estimated. Assay used: immunoSEQ multiplex PCR; TCRdb lists only in-frame clones, some missing. V and J calls and clone size follow that table, whereas D and trimming were derived from the DNA. The sample lists more than 450,000 clones, around 90% occurring once. The germline V gene has CDR1 SGHTS and CDR2 YDEGEE. The CDR3 totals 15 residues. V was pared by 0 bases and J by 7 bases, with 6 bases of the junction left unmatched. The study recruited people aged roughly 18 to 100 years across about 25 US areas. Participants' reported clinical history set cohort assignment.

The rearrangement joins TRBV5-8 to TRBJ2-1, with 8 bases fitting TRBD1. The sample taken for sequencing was PBMCs or T cells enriched from blood (not recorded which). This receptor was identified in a woman aged 18-30 years who had recovered from COVID-19. The CDR3 bases are TGTGCCAGCAGCTTGGAGGACAGGGCTTGGAATGAGCAGTTCTTC. Amino acid sequence: CASSLEDRAWNEQFF. Drawing the rest from reference TRBV5-8 and TRBJ2-1, the complete variable domain is EAGVTQSPTHLIKTRGQQATLRCSPISGHTSVYWYQQALGLGLQFLLWYDEGEERNRGNFPPRFSGRQFPNYSSELNVNALELEDSALYLCASSLEDRAWNEQFFGPGTRLTVL.